These T cell receptor beta chains were read from a single sample in a study of neurological immune-mediated disorders. TCRdb passed the 5' RACE reads through MiXCR, listing each CDR3 protein once. The top ten clones hold around 3.7% of a sample with tens of thousands of distinct CDR3 sequences, 3.4% of them seen once. The sequenced sample was PBMCs. These receptor sequences come from a man in his forties with multiple sclerosis. CDR3s include the opening cysteine and the closing phenylalanine or tryptophan. Each record gives: D gene, V gene, J gene, clone size, CDR3 length, CDR3 DNA, CDR3 protein. D genes are given only for firm matches. Clone size is given for some rows only: seen once, a few or many times, or a class if the clone is expanded.

TRBD2	TRBV5-1	TRBJ2-3	many	16	TGCGCCAGCAGCTTGGGGGTAGCGGGGAGCACAGATACGCAGTATTTT	CASSLGVAGSTDTQYF
TRBD2	TRBV29-1	TRBJ2-1	many	14	TGCAGCGCCTTAGCGGGACTAGTCCACGATGAGCAGTTCTTC	CSALAGLVHDEQFF
NA	TRBV21-1	TRBJ2-1	NA	15	TGTGCCAGCAGCACGTCCGCCAGGGCCTACAATGAGCAGTTCTTC	CASSTSARAYNEQFF
NA	TRBV7-9	TRBJ1-2	medium-sized	13	TGTGCCAGCAGCGACAGGACTAACTATGGCTACACCTTC	CASSDRTNYGYTF
TRBD1	TRBV12-3/TRBV12-4	TRBJ1-4	many	13	TGTGCCAGCAGTAGACGGGACAGGGGACAACTGTTTTTT	CASSRRDRGQLFF
NA	TRBV5-1	TRBJ2-5	many	15	TGCGCCAGCAGCTTTTCATCGTCCCAAACGTGGACCCAGTACTTC	CASSFSSSQTWTQYF
NA	TRBV20-1	TRBJ2-3	many	14	TGCAGTGCCACAGGCCAGGGTGGCACAGATACGCAGTATTTT	CSATGQGGTDTQYF
NA	TRBV7-8	TRBJ1-2	many	14	TGTGCCAGCACTCGTACGGGGCTAGACTATGGCTACACCTTC	CASTRTGLDYGYTF
TRBD1	TRBV15	TRBJ2-5	many	15	TGTGCCACCAGCATCCGGGACAGGACGGGAGAGACCCAGTACTTC	CATSIRDRTGETQYF
NA	TRBV9	TRBJ1-1	many	14	TGTGCCAGCAGCGTCAACGTAGGGAACACTGAAGCTTTCTTT	CASSVNVGNTEAFF
TRBD2	TRBV9	TRBJ2-1	many	15	TGTGCCAGCAGCCCAGCGGGGTGGGAATACAATGAGCAGTTCTTC	CASSPAGWEYNEQFF
NA	TRBV27	TRBJ2-7	few	15	TGTGCCAGCAGTTTGGTAGGCACAGGGAAGTACGAGCAGTACTTC	CASSLVGTGKYEQYF
NA	TRBV6-5	TRBJ2-5	many	14	TGTGCCAGCAGTTACTCACAGGGAACAGAGACCCAGTACTTC	CASSYSQGTETQYF
TRBD2	TRBV5-1	TRBJ2-3	many	17	TGCGCCAGCAGCTTGGGTTCGACTAGCGGTGGCACAGATACGCAGTATTTT	CASSLGSTSGGTDTQYF
TRBD2	TRBV5-1	TRBJ2-5	many	16	TGCGCCAGCAGCTTGGGGGCTAGCGGGAGCATAGAGACCCAGTACTTC	CASSLGASGSIETQYF
TRBD2	TRBV7-3	TRBJ2-1	medium-sized	17	TGTGCCAGCAGCCTGGTGGTAGCGGGAGGTTCGGCCAATGAGCAGTTCTTC	CASSLVVAGGSANEQFF
NA	TRBV20-1	TRBJ1-5	few	13	TGCAGTGCCATCCTCCGGTACGATCAGCCCCAGCATTTT	CSAILRYDQPQHF
NA	TRBV7-7	TRBJ2-3	many	13	TGTGCCAGCAGCGCCGGGAACACAGATACGCAGTATTTT	CASSAGNTDTQYF
NA	TRBV15	TRBJ2-7	many	13	TGTGCCACCAGCAGAGGAGGGAACTACGAGCAGTACTTC	CATSRGGNYEQYF
NA	TRBV6-5	TRBJ1-1	many	15	TGTGCCAGCAGCACCGGACCGCAAATGAACACTGAAGCTTTCTTT	CASSTGPQMNTEAFF
NA	TRBV6-5	TRBJ2-7	many	13	TGTGCCAGCAGTTTAGCACTGGGGTACGAGCAGTACTTC	CASSLALGYEQYF
NA	TRBV7-9	TRBJ2-1	many	14	TGTGCCAGCAGCTTAGGGACCACTCGCAATGAGCAGTTCTTC	CASSLGTTRNEQFF
TRBD1	TRBV9	TRBJ2-7	many	14	TGTGCCAGCAGCGTAGGTGGACAGGGATACGAGCAGTACTTC	CASSVGGQGYEQYF
TRBD2	TRBV7-2	TRBJ2-5	many	13	TGTGCCAGCAGCTTTTCGGGGGGAGAGACCCAGTACTTC	CASSFSGGETQYF